The clone carrying this T cell receptor (beta chain) was seen more than once but under ten times. Antigen specificity is unknown. V shed 7 bases and J 6 bases; nucleotides not matched to a gene: 4. The length of the CDR3 is 13 residues. Germline V gene lookup returns CDR1 MNHEY and CDR2 SMNVEV (reference sequence). This entry comes from a study of T-cell memory formation after mild COVID-19. Study in general: Largely donor-specific TCR clusters were found.

Points from the study as a whole: CD4+ contracting clones were found mainly in CM and EM, and CD8+ ones in EMRA. The appearance of some responding clones in pre-infection memory suggested that cross-reactive memory joined.

After 5'RACE with constant-segment primers, TCR alpha and TCR beta cDNA libraries carrying sample barcodes and UMIs were obtained. TCRdb ran MiXCR on the 5' RACE reads and lists one entry per CDR3 protein. The sample records roughly 200,000 distinct CDR3 sequences, around 19% being singletons. This sequence joins TRBV27 and TRBJ2-1, with TRBD2 identical over 9 bases. The clonotype originates from an adult woman who had mild COVID-19 (a few samples of this study predate the infection). Cell type and time point are not known. Material: PBMCs or a T cell subset sorted from them (not recorded which). CDR3 sequence: CASNTGLANEQFF. CDR3 coding DNA: TGTGCCAGCAACACGGGACTAGCCAATGAGCAGTTCTTC.